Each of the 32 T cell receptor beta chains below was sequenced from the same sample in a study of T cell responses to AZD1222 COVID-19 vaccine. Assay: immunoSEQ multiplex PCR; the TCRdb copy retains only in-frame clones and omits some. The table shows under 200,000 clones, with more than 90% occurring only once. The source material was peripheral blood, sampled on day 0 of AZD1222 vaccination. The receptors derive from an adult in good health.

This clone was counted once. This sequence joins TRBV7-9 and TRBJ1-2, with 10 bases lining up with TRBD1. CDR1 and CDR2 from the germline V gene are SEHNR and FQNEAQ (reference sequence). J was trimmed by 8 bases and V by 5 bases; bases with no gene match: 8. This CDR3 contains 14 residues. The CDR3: CASSQTTGGQGYTF. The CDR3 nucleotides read TGTGCCAGCAGCCAGACGACAGGGGGCCAGGGCTACACCTTC. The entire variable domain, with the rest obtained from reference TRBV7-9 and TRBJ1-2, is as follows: DTGVSQNPRHKITKRGQNVTFRCDPISEHNRLYWYRQTLGQGPEFLTYFQNEAQLEKSRLLSDRFSAERPKGSFSTLEIQRTEQGDSAMYLCASSQTTGGQGYTFGSGTRLTVV.

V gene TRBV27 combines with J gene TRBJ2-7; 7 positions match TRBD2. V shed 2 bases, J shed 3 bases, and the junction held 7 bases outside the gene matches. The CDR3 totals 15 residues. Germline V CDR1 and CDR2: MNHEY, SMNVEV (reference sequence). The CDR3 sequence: CASSLGLAVYYEQYF. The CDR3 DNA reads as TGTGCCAGCAGTTTAGGGCTAGCGGTGTACTACGAGCAGTACTTC.

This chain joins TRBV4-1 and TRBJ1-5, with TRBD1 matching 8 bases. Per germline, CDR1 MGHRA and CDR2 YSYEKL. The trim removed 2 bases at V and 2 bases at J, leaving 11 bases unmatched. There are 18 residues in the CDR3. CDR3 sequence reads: CASSQLAPGQGGNQPQHF. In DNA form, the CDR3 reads TGCGCCAGCAGCCAACTAGCCCCTGGACAGGGCGGCAATCAGCCCCAGCATTTT.

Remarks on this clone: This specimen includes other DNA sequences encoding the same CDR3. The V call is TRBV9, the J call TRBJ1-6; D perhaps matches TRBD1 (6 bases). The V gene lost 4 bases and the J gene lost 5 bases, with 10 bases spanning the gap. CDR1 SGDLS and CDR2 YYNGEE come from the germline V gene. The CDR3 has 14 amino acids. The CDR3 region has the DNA TGTGCCAGCAGCCCGCGACAGGATAATTCACCCCTCCACTTT. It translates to CASSPRQDNSPLHF.

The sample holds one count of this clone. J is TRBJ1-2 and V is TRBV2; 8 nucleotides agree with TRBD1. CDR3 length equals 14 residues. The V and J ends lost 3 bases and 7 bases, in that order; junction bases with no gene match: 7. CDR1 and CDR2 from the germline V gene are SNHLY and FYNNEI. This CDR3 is CASSDQGAKSGYTF. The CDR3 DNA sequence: TGTGCCAGCAGTGATCAGGGGGCGAAGTCTGGCTACACCTTC. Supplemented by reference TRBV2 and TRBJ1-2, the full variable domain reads EPEVTQTPSHQVTQMGQEVILRCVPISNHLYFYWYRQILGQKVEFLVSFYNNEISEKSEIFDDQFSVERPDGSNFTLKIRSTKLEDSAMYFCASSDQGAKSGYTFGSGTRLTVV.

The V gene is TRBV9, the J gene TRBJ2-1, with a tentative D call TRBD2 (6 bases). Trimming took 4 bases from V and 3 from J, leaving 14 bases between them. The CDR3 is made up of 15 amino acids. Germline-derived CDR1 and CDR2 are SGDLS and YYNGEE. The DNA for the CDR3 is TGTGCCAGCAGCCCCCGGTTAGCGGACTACAATGAGCAGTTCTTC. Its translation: CASSPRLADYNEQFF.

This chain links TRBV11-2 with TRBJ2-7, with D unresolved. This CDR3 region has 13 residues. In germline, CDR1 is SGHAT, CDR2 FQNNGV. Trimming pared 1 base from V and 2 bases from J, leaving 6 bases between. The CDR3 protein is CASSLGPTYEQYF. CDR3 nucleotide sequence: TGTGCCAGCAGCTTAGGCCCTACCTACGAGCAGTACTTC.

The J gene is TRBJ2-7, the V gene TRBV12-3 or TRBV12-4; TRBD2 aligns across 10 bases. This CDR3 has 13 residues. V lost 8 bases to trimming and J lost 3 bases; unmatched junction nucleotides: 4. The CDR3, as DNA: TGTGCCAGCGCACTAGCGGGGAACTACGAGCAGTACTTC. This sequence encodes CASALAGNYEQYF.

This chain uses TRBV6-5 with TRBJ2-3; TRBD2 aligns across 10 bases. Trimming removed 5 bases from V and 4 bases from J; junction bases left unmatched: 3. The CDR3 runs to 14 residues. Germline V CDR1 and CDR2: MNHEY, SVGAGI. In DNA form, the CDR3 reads TGTGCCAGCAGTCTAGCGGGAGTATCAGATACGCAGTATTTT. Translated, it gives CASSLAGVSDTQYF.

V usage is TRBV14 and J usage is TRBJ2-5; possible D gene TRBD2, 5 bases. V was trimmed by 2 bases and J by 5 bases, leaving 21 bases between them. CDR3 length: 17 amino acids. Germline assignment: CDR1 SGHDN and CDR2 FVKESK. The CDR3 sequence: CASSQPSGKEIGETQYF. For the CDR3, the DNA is TGTGCCAGCAGCCAACCGTCGGGGAAAGAGATAGGGGAGACCCAGTACTTC.

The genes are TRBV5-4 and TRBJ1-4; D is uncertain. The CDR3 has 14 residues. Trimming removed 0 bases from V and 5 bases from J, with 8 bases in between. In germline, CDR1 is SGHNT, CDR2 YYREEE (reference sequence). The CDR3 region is CASSLDAGNEKLFF. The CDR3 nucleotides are TGTGCCAGCAGCTTGGACGCTGGGAATGAAAAACTGTTTTTT.

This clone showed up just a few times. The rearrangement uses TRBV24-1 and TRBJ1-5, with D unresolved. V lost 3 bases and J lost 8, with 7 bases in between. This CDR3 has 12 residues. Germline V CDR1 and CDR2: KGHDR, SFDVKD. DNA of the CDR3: TGTGCCACCAGTGATCATGTTAAGCCCCAGCATTTT. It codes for CATSDHVKPQHF.

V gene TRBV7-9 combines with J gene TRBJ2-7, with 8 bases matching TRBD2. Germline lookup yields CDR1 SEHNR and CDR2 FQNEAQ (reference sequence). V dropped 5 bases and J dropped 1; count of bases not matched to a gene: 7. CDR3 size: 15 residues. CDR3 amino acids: CASSEEGGRSYEQYF. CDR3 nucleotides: TGTGCCAGCAGCGAAGAGGGCGGGAGGTCCTACGAGCAGTACTTC.

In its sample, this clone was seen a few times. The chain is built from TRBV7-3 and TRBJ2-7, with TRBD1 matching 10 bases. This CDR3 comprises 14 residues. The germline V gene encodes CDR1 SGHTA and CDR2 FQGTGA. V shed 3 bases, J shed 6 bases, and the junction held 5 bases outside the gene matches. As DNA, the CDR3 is TGTGCCAGCAGCTTGGACAGGGGGGCTGGCGAGCAGTACTTC. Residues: CASSLDRGAGEQYF.

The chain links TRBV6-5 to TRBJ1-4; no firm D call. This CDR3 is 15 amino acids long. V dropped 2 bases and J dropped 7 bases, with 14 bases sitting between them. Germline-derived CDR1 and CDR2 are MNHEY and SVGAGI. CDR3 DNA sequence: TGTGCCAGCAGTTACGGGTCACCCCGGGTTGAAAAACTGTTTTTT. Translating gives CASSYGSPRVEKLFF.

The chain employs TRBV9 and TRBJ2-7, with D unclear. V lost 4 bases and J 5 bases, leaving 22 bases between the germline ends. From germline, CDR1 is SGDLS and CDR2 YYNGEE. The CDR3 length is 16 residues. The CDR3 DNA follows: TGTGCCAGCAGCCCACGAAGCGACCCTCCAAGGCACGAGCAGTACTTC. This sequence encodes CASSPRSDPPRHEQYF.

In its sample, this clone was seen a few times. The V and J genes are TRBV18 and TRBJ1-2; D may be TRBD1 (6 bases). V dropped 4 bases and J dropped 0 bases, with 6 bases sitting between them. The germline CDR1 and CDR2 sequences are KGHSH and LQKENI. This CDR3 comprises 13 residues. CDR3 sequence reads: CASSQGANYGYTF. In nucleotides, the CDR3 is TGTGCCAGCTCACAGGGGGCTAACTATGGCTACACCTTC.

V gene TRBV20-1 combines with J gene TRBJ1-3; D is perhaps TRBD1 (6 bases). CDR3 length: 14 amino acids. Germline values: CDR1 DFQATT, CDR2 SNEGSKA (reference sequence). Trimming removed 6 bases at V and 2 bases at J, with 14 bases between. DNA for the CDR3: TGCAGTGCCAGTGGACAGTTAACTGGAAACACCATATATTTT. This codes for CSASGQLTGNTIYF.

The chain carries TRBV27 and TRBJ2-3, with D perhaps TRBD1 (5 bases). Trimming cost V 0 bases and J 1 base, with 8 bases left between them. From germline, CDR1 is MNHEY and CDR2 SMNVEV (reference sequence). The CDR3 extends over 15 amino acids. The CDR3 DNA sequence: TGTGCCAGCAGTTTATCAGGGGCGGGCACAGATACGCAGTATTTT. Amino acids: CASSLSGAGTDTQYF.

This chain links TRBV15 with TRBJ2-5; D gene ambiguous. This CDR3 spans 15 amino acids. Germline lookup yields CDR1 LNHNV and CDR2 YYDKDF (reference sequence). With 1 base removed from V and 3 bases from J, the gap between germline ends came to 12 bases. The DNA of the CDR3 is TGTGCCACCAGCAGAGGGCTCGGACCCGAAGAGACCCAGTACTTC. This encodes CATSRGLGPEETQYF.

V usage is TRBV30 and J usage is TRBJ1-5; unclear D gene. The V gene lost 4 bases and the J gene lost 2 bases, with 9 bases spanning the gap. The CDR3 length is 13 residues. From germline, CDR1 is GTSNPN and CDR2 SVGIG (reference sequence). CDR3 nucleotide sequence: TGTGCCTGGACCACTGGGGGCAATCAGCCCCAGCATTTT. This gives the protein CAWTTGGNQPQHF.

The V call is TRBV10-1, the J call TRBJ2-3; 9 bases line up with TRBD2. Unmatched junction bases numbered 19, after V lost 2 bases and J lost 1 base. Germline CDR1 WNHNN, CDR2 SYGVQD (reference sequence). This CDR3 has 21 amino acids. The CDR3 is CASSEPLGDPLASGGTDTQYF. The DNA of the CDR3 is TGCGCCAGCAGTGAGCCCCTTGGGGACCCCCTGGCTAGCGGGGGCACAGATACGCAGTATTTT.

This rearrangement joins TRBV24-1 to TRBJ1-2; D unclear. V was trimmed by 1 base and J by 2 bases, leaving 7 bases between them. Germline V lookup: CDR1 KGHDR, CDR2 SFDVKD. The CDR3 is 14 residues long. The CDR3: CATSDFEKNYGYTF. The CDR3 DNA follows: TGTGCCACCAGTGATTTCGAGAAAAACTATGGCTACACCTTC.

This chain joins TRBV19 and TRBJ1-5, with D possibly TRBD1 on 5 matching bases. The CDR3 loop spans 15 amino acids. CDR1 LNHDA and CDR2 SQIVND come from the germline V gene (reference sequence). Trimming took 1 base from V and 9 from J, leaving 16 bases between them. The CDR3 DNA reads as TGTGCCAGTAGTATAGGTTGGAAGGGGCCGGGGCCCCAGCATTTT. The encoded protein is CASSIGWKGPGPQHF.

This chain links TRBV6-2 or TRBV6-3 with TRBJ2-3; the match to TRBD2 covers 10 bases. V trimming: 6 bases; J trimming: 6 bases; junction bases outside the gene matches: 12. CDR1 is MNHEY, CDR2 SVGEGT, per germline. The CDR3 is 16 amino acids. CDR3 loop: CASSPSGGAGEDTQYF. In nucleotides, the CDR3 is TGTGCCAGCAGCCCTAGCGGGGGCGCAGGGGAGGATACGCAGTATTTT.

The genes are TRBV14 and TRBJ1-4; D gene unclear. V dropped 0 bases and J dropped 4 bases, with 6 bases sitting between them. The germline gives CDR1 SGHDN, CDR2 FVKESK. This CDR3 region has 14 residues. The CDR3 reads CASSQDRINEKLFF. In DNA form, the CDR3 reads TGTGCCAGCAGCCAAGATAGGATTAATGAAAAACTGTTTTTT.

CDR3 sequence reads: CAGIGVFGELFF. CDR3 coding DNA: TGTGCCGGGATAGGGGTATTTGGGGAGCTGTTTTTT. The J gene is TRBJ2-2, the V gene TRBV12-3 or TRBV12-4; D is perhaps TRBD1 (5 bases). The CDR3 is 12 amino acids. V dropped 11 bases and J dropped 8 bases, with 15 bases sitting between them.

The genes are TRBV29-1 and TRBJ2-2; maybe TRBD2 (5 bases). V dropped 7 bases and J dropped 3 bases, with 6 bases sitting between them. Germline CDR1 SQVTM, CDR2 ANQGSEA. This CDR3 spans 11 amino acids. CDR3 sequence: CSGGYTGELFF. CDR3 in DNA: TGCAGCGGCGGGTACACCGGGGAGCTGTTTTTT.

CDR3 residues: CALGTDTQYF. CDR3 sequence (DNA): TGTGCTCTAGGAACAGATACGCAGTATTTT. The J gene is TRBJ2-3, the V gene TRBV6-5; D ambiguous. Germline V gene data show CDR1 as MNHEY and CDR2 as SVGAGI. This CDR3 is 10 amino acids long.

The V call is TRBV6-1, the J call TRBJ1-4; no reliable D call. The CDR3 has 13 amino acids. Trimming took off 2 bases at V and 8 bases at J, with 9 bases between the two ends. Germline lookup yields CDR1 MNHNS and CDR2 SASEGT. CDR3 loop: CASSELGLEKLFF. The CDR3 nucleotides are TGTGCCAGCAGTGAATTAGGTCTCGAAAAACTGTTTTTT.

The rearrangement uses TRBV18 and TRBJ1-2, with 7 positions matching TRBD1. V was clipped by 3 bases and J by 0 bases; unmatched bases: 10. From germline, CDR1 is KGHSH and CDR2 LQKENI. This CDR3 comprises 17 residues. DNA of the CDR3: TGTGCCAGCTCACCGCGGACAGGATTTTCAGCTAACTATGGCTACACCTTC. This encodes CASSPRTGFSANYGYTF.

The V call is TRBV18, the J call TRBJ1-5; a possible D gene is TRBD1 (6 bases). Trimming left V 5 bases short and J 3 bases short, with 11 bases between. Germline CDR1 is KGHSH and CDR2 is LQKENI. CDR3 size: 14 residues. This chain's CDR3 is CASSNGQNNQPQHF. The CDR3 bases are TGTGCCAGCTCAAACGGACAGAACAATCAGCCCCAGCATTTT.